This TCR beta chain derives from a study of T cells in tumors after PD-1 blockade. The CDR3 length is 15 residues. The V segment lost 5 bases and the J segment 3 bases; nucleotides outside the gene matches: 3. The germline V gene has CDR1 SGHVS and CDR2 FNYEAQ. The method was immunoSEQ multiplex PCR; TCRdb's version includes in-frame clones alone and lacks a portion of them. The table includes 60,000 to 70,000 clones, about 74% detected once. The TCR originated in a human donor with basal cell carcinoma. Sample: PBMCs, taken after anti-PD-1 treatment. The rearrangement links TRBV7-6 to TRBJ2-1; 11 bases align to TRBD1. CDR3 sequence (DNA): TGTGCCAGCAGCCCGGGGACAGGGGGCTACAATGAGCAGTTCTTC. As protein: CASSPGTGGYNEQFF.